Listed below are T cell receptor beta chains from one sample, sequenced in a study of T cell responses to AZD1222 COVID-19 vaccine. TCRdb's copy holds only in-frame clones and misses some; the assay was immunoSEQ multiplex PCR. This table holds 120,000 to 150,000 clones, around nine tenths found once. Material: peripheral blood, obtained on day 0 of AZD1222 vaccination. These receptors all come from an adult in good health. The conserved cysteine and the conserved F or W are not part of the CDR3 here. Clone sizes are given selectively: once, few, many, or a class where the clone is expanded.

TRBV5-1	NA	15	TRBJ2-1	ASSLTSGIAAYNEQF
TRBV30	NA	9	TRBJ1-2	AWNRGYGYT
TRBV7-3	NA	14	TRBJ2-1	ASSSPSGRDRDEQF
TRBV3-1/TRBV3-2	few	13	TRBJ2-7	ASSQEGRASNEQY
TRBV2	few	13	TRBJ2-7	ASSESWTGDYEQY
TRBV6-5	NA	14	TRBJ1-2	ASSYSTGGSNYGYT
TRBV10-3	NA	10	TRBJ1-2	ATTQADYGYT
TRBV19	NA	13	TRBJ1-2	ASSSLTADNYGYT
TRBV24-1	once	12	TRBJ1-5	ATSDYRGDQPQH
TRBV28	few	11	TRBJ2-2	ASLRAGPGELF
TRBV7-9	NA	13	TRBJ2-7	ASSLSGTFNYEQY
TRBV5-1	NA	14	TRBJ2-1	ASSSRPGPAGDEQF
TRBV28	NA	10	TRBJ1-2	ASSLPGGGYT
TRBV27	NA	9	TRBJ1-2	ASSSGWGYT
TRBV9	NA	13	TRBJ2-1	ASSEGGGLGDEQF
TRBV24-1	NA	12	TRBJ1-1	ATSDTGDTSEAF
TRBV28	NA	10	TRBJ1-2	ASSGQHYGYT
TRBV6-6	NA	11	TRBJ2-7	ASSWDRVHEQY
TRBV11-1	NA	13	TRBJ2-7	ASSPGPRRHYEQY
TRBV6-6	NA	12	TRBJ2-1	ASSPSGTYNEQF
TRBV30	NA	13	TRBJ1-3	AWTEDAFSGNTIY
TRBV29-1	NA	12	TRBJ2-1	SAGAGTGLEKQF
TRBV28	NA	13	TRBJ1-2	ASSLWIDRPGKYT
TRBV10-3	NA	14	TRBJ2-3	AISLASGASTDTQY
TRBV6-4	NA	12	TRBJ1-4	ATPGGQSNEKLF
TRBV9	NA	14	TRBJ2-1	ASSVAGGGWYNEQF
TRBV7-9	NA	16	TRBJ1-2	ASSYLFEGLGGGYGYT
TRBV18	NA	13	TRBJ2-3	ASSPLKQAVDTQY
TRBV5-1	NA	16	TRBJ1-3	ASSARGPGGSTGNTIY
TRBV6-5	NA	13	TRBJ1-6	ASSYSDSGNSPLH
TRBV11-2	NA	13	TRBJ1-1	ASSLAVHMNTEAF
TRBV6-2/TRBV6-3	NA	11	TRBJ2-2	ASSYGTSGELF